The rows below give T cell receptor beta chains drawn from one sample of a study of cytomegalovirus exposure and HLA in healthy donors. The protocol was immunoSEQ multiplex PCR, while the TCRdb copy is restricted to in-frame clones and leaves out a portion. The table shows approximately 110,000 clones, with roughly 74% occurring only once. Sequenced input: PBMCs. Receptors were obtained from a woman between 45 and 60 years old in good health and CMV-seropositive. Each CDR3 is given with its conserved first and last residue. A D gene is named only where the DNA matches it firmly. A row's size may be missing; if present it is once, few, many or a size class.

D gene: TRBD1; J gene: TRBJ2-7; V gene: TRBV2; clone size: NA; CDR3 DNA: TGTGCCAGCAAAGGTGGGACAGGGTCCTACGAGCAGTACTTC; CDR3 protein: CASKGGTGSYEQYF
D gene: NA; J gene: TRBJ2-7; V gene: TRBV10-3; clone size: NA; CDR3 DNA: TGTGCCATCAGTGATGTAGCGGCGGGTGGTTACGAGCAGTACTTC; CDR3 protein: CAISDVAAGGYEQYF
D gene: NA; J gene: TRBJ1-4; V gene: TRBV11-2; clone size: once; CDR3 DNA: TGTGCCAGCAGCTTAGATACAGGGTGGGGTAATGAAAAACTGTTTTTT; CDR3 protein: CASSLDTGWGNEKLFF
D gene: NA; J gene: TRBJ1-2; V gene: TRBV7-9; clone size: NA; CDR3 DNA: TGTGCCAGCAGCCACCGGACAGACTATGGCTACACCTTC; CDR3 protein: CASSHRTDYGYTF
D gene: NA; J gene: TRBJ1-5; V gene: TRBV6-4; clone size: NA; CDR3 DNA: TGTGCCAGCAGCGACGCTCTCAAGAGCTCTTTTAGCAATCAGCCCCAGCATTTT; CDR3 protein: CASSDALKSSFSNQPQHF
D gene: TRBD1; J gene: TRBJ2-7; V gene: TRBV4-1; clone size: NA; CDR3 DNA: TGCGCCAGCAGCCAAGATCTTGGGGACAGCTCCTACGAGCAGTACTTC; CDR3 protein: CASSQDLGDSSYEQYF
D gene: TRBD1; J gene: TRBJ1-2; V gene: TRBV28; clone size: NA; CDR3 DNA: TGTGCCAGCAGTTTGCAAGGCCATGCCCCTTCGGGACAGGTCGGTGGCTACACCTTC; CDR3 protein: CASSLQGHAPSGQVGGYTF
D gene: NA; J gene: TRBJ2-3; V gene: TRBV29-1; clone size: NA; CDR3 DNA: TGCAGCGTCCCCAGGGGGGTCACAGATACGCAGTATTTT; CDR3 protein: CSVPRGVTDTQYF
D gene: NA; J gene: TRBJ1-6; V gene: TRBV7-9; clone size: NA; CDR3 DNA: TGTGCCAGCAGCTTATCAGGTTCACCCCTCCACTTT; CDR3 protein: CASSLSGSPLHF
D gene: NA; J gene: TRBJ2-7; V gene: TRBV11-3; clone size: NA; CDR3 DNA: TGTGCCAGCAGCTTAGGCCACACCGGGGAGCAGTACTTC; CDR3 protein: CASSLGHTGEQYF
D gene: TRBD1; J gene: TRBJ2-4; V gene: TRBV11-2; clone size: NA; CDR3 DNA: TGTGCCAGCAGCTCCCCCCGGACAGGCGCTTTGAAATACTTC; CDR3 protein: CASSSPRTGALKYF
D gene: TRBD1; J gene: TRBJ1-5; V gene: TRBV7-9; clone size: NA; CDR3 DNA: TGTGCCAGCAGCTTAGTTTCACAGGGGGGATCGTATAGCAATCAGCCCCAGCATTTT; CDR3 protein: CASSLVSQGGSYSNQPQHF
D gene: TRBD1; J gene: TRBJ1-5; V gene: TRBV5-5; clone size: NA; CDR3 DNA: TGTGCCAGCAGACCGGACAGGGGAGATCAGCCCCAGCATTTT; CDR3 protein: CASRPDRGDQPQHF
D gene: TRBD2; J gene: TRBJ2-3; V gene: TRBV5-1; clone size: NA; CDR3 DNA: TGCGCCAGCAGCTTCAACGGGGGGGCCCTACCAGATACGCAGTATTTT; CDR3 protein: CASSFNGGALPDTQYF
D gene: NA; J gene: TRBJ2-2; V gene: TRBV7-9; clone size: NA; CDR3 DNA: TGTGCCAGCACCTCGAAGACAGGGAACACCGGGGAGCTGTTTTTT; CDR3 protein: CASTSKTGNTGELFF
D gene: NA; J gene: TRBJ2-1; V gene: TRBV9; clone size: NA; CDR3 DNA: TGTGCCAGCAGGTCCCTCAGGGATGAGCAGTTCTTC; CDR3 protein: CASRSLRDEQFF
D gene: NA; J gene: TRBJ2-5; V gene: TRBV5-4; clone size: once; CDR3 DNA: TGTGCCAGCAGCTGGGAAGGGTTCGGGGAGCAGTACTTC; CDR3 protein: CASSWEGFGEQYF
D gene: NA; J gene: TRBJ1-2; V gene: TRBV28; clone size: NA; CDR3 DNA: TGTGCCAGCAGTTTAGACTTTAATTGCGCGGAGTGTGGCTACACCTTC; CDR3 protein: CASSLDFNCAECGYTF
D gene: TRBD1; J gene: TRBJ2-7; V gene: TRBV28; clone size: NA; CDR3 DNA: TGTGCCAGCAGTCCAAGGCGGGCTCGACAGGGACCATCCTACGAGCAGTACTTC; CDR3 protein: CASSPRRARQGPSYEQYF
D gene: TRBD1; J gene: TRBJ2-5; V gene: TRBV10-3; clone size: NA; CDR3 DNA: TGTGCCATTAGAGGGACAGAAGAAGAGACCCAGTACTTC; CDR3 protein: CAIRGTEEETQYF
D gene: TRBD1; J gene: TRBJ1-5; V gene: TRBV27; clone size: NA; CDR3 DNA: TGTGCCAGCAGTAAAGAACAGGGGGCGAATCAGCCCCAGCATTTT; CDR3 protein: CASSKEQGANQPQHF
D gene: NA; J gene: TRBJ2-3; V gene: TRBV5-4; clone size: NA; CDR3 DNA: TGTGCCAGCAGCCTGGACACCTTCACAGATACGCAGTATTTT; CDR3 protein: CASSLDTFTDTQYF
D gene: NA; J gene: TRBJ2-7; V gene: TRBV28; clone size: NA; CDR3 DNA: TGTGCCACTTCTTCCCGACAGCGTCTCTCCTACGAGCAGTACTTC; CDR3 protein: CATSSRQRLSYEQYF
D gene: TRBD1; J gene: TRBJ2-1; V gene: TRBV11-2; clone size: NA; CDR3 DNA: TGTGCCAGCAGCTCCTCATTACAGGGGAGCTCCTACAATGAGCAGTTCTTC; CDR3 protein: CASSSSLQGSSYNEQFF
D gene: TRBD1; J gene: TRBJ1-3; V gene: TRBV7-2; clone size: NA; CDR3 DNA: TGTGCCAGCAGCCTAAAAAGGGGGCTTGGAAACACCATATATTTT; CDR3 protein: CASSLKRGLGNTIYF
D gene: TRBD1; J gene: TRBJ1-3; V gene: TRBV6-6; clone size: NA; CDR3 DNA: TGTGCCAGCAGCCGAGACAGGGGAGGTGGAAACACCATATATTTT; CDR3 protein: CASSRDRGGGNTIYF
D gene: NA; J gene: TRBJ1-4; V gene: TRBV27; clone size: NA; CDR3 DNA: TGTGCCAGCAGTTTATCCCCGAGGGGGTATAGTGAAAAACTGTTTTTT; CDR3 protein: CASSLSPRGYSEKLFF
D gene: TRBD2; J gene: TRBJ2-1; V gene: TRBV5-4; clone size: NA; CDR3 DNA: TGTGCCAGCAGCCGGACTAGCGGGGACCACAATGAGCAGTTCTTC; CDR3 protein: CASSRTSGDHNEQFF
D gene: TRBD1; J gene: TRBJ2-7; V gene: TRBV5-4; clone size: NA; CDR3 DNA: TGTGCCAGCAGCACGAAGTACCGGGACAGGGGCTCCTACGAGCAGTACTTC; CDR3 protein: CASSTKYRDRGSYEQYF
D gene: NA; J gene: TRBJ2-1; V gene: TRBV5-1; clone size: NA; CDR3 DNA: TGCGCCAGCAAAGGCGGCGTCGGAAACTACAATGAGCAGTTCTTC; CDR3 protein: CASKGGVGNYNEQFF
D gene: NA; J gene: TRBJ1-2; V gene: TRBV28; clone size: once; CDR3 DNA: TGTGCCAGCAGTCGATATGGGGCAGGCGGAGGCTACACCTTC; CDR3 protein: CASSRYGAGGGYTF